This T cell receptor (beta chain) was observed in a study of cytomegalovirus exposure and HLA in healthy donors (dated by TCRdb to about 2017). At the level of the whole study: An earlier analysis of 587 of the donors reported 250 to 350 Gb of sequence data and approximately 110 million unique TCR beta sequences from 150 million to 200 million T cells. An early release that covered some 640 HLA-typed donors contained approximately 290 gigabases of sequencing data and approximately 85 million unique TCR sequences. Of the 398 genotyped donors, 65% to 90% fell in the genetic ancestry cluster associated with self-reported Caucasian donors. The study aimed to test whether signatures of past pathogen exposure could be identified by cataloging public T cell receptors. The T cell repertoires of some 670 subjects were profiled by immunosequencing and related to cytomegalovirus serostatus. Besides the first cohort of roughly 700 subjects, a separate validation cohort made up of over 100 different subjects was used. To predict cytomegalovirus infection status, the study combined high-throughput TCR immunosequencing, statistical association of individual TCRs with disease status, and machine learning. A later analysis re-analyzed previously published TCR beta repertoires from roughly 690 donors and added high-resolution HLA genotyping to study TCR occurrence patterns. The later analysis used no new phenotypic data to find candidate immune exposures, relying instead on TCR beta sequences and their occurrence across donors. An earlier analysis of fewer than 700 of the donors applied high-throughput TCR beta sequencing to assess whether each TCR beta V gene segment acted as functional or pseudogenic. Donor age, sex, ethnicity and CMV serostatus were collected together with the repertoire data. In a later genetic analysis, genome-wide SNP genotypes for about 60% of the 666 donors were used, and that subset was treated as a discovery cohort. Every repertoire in the discovery cohort had been generated on one and the same sequencing platform. Both class I and class II loci were covered by HLA typing, at four-digit resolution. The number of donors typed differed by locus, with roughly 620-630 for A, B, C, DRB1 and DQB1, approximately 500 for DQA1, 600 to 610 for DPA1, and some 470 for DPB1. Four to six DR-DQ haplotypes were handled as single units for association and clustering, since linkage in the cohort was strong. On average, 235,054 unique TCR beta nucleotide sequences were sequenced per donor among roughly 430 genotyped donors of the cohort, with 15% to 20% of those sequences being non-productive. Findings and caveats that apply to the study as a whole: In a later analysis, TCR association rates were found to vary across HLA loci, with the most associated TCRs seen for DRB1 alleles and the fewest for HLA-C alleles. An association between a missense DCLRE1C variant and V-gene and J-gene trimming of TCR beta chains was found in a later genetic analysis and replicated in an independent cohort. Because the 87-base-pair reads could not distinguish some IMGT-functional V segments, including TRBV6-2 and TRBV6-3, those segments were excluded. The study listed over 150 TCR beta chains as associated with cytomegalovirus. Compared with equally common non-associated chains, HLA-associated TCR beta chains in a later analysis were more clonally expanded and had lower generation probabilities. Because counts were too low, about 18 rarely observed V segments, including chromosome 9 orphons, were excluded from the earlier analysis of 500 to 700 of the donors. In an earlier analysis of 587 of the donors, most TCR beta V segments appeared in productive rearrangements about 90% or about 30% of the time, broadly matching IMGT annotations. The presence/absence analyses assumed that sequencing depth was roughly uniform across donors, and that assumption may not be true. In a later analysis, most CMV-associated TCR beta chains were found to appear HLA-restricted, with HLA associations seemingly driven largely by CMV exposure. Linkage disequilibrium might explain the correlated functional status among segregating V segments, but an unknown experimental factor could not be excluded. Only TCR beta chains were sequenced in this cohort, and the absence of alpha or paired-chain data limited detectable features. A further reported finding was that TCR beta sequences accurately predicted the HLA-A and HLA-B alleles for most subjects in the first cohort. The only immune exposure information available for the cohort was CMV serostatus. Because some donors lacked HLA typing at each locus, the association tests relied only on the typed subset. Assigning TCR associations to individual alleles was difficult when HLA alleles, especially DR and DQ, strongly co-occurred. A few of the identified cytomegalovirus-associated TCR beta chains were confirmed in vitro to be specific for cytomegalovirus antigens. The authors suggested that the approach could potentially be generalized to other disease states and immunological phenotypes. Across donors, most TCR sequences were observed very rarely, whereas some public TCRs were present in many individuals. In a later analysis, some 17,000 TCR beta sequences were associated with specific HLA alleles at a false discovery rate of 0.05. The classifier was reported to diagnose cytomegalovirus status with high specificity and sensitivity in both the original and validation cohorts. A later analysis reported that several top co-occurrence clusters appeared linked to parvovirus B19, influenza, CMV and Epstein-Barr virus. A later genetic analysis reported fewer N-insertions in productive TCRs among donors in an Asian-associated ancestry cluster than the roughly 690-donor mean. A cluster of highly shared sequence variants was judged likely to be a technical artifact of the sequencing pipeline.

The cohort comprised around 700 healthy bone marrow donors. Cohort members were all nominally healthy when sampled, although unrecorded immune exposures were likely present. The donor was CMV seronegative and belonged to the group of more than 300 seronegative cohort members. Every donor gave a peripheral blood sample, and the peripheral blood mononuclear cells from that sample were used for TCR beta sequencing. Genomic DNA was extracted from the blood cell samples with the Qiagen DNeasy Blood Extraction Kit. V sheds 0 bases and J sheds 5 bases, leaving 8 bases between their ends. CDR1 and CDR2, looked up from the germline V gene, are SGHTA and FQGNSA. The CDR3 covers 14 residues, taking in both the cysteine and the phenylalanine. The CDR3 DNA has 42 bases and is translated from base 1. The protocol used for the library was the immunoSEQ multiplex PCR assay. A mixture of 60 forward primers for TCR Vbeta segments and 13 reverse primers for TCR Jbeta segments was used in the multiplex PCR. The CDR3 region of rearranged TCR beta genes was amplified from genomic DNA with a multiplex PCR assay. Amplified TCR beta libraries were sequenced as 87-base-pair reads on the Illumina HiSeq System. The study's processing was this. In a later analysis, tens of millions of unique TCR beta chains were counted across the roughly 610 repertoires, and about 9.9 million of these chains were shared by at least two donors. A nearest-neighbor algorithm error-corrected the raw reads and collapsed the reads into unique sequences, merging closely related sequences to remove PCR and sequencing errors. V, D and J gene segments were assigned by aligning CDR3 sequences to IMGT reference sequences. For a sequence to be retained, a match of at least six nucleotides to both a V gene segment and a J gene segment was required. Rearrangements were classified as productive when the CDR3 lacked stop codons and remained in frame with V and J, and all other rearrangements were classified as non-productive. CDR3 was defined by IMGT convention, running from the second conserved V-encoded cysteine to the conserved J-encoded phenylalanine. Sequences without an unambiguous match to a single V gene segment were excluded from the earlier analysis of approximately 600 of the donors. In an earlier analysis of around 590 of the donors, a V segment was called functional when productive rearrangements were above 56.7%, and segregating when the standard deviation between donors exceeded 5%. A statistical classification framework was developed to diagnose cytomegalovirus status using the catalog of TCR beta chain sequences. V and J gene assignment, in a later analysis, came from comparing TCR nucleotide sequences with IMGT/GENE-DB human TR gene sequences. The TCRdist pipeline was used in a later analysis to assign CDR3 sequences and most-parsimonious VDJ recombination scenarios. In a later analysis, each TCR beta chain was defined by its CDR3 amino acid sequence together with its V-gene family, and reads without a unique V-gene family were excluded. As a way to deal with suspected cross-contamination and a sequencing artifact, a later analysis dropped over 550 nucleotide sequences that were highly shared and had low generation probability. In a later analysis, a clonal expansion index was calculated for each public chain from normalized within-repertoire ranks of inferred template counts. In a later analysis, generation probabilities were computed with a VDJ recombination model fitted to out-of-frame rearrangements, and the resulting probabilities were checked against IGoR. A later analysis scored TCR-TCR, TCR-HLA and TCR-CMV co-occurrence with hypergeometric tests, applying a repertoire-size bias correction to TCR pairs. To estimate false discovery rates, a later analysis permuted the HLA or CMV assignments 20 times. In a later analysis, co-occurring TCRs were grouped using DBSCAN, and TCRdist sequence similarity was added for clustering within HLA-allele-positive subsets. For co-occurrence clustering, repertoires with fewer than 30,000 or more than 120,000 public chains were excluded, along with about five repertoires with anomalous nucleotide sharing. TCRdb stores this immuneACCESS table with in-frame sequences only. Part of the clones is absent; in the studies checked, under half of the shortfall reflects unresolved V genes, and no reason is known for the rest. V and J calls and clone size are those listed in that table; D and trimming were worked out from the DNA. This sample holds more than 95,000 clones; roughly 81% were observed only once. Less than 1.1% of the sample rests with the top ten.

In regard to this clone: Its binding antigen is unknown. There are no base qualities to consult, and no much larger clone falls within one base.

The rearranged segments are TRBV7-2 and TRBJ2-1; the D gene is perhaps TRBD2, on 5 matching bases. Material: PBMCs. This clonotype was obtained from a woman in her thirties in good health and CMV-seronegative. The DNA is TGTGCCAGCAGCTTAGCGCACGGGAACAATGAGCAGTTCTTC. This is translated as CASSLAHGNNEQFF.